This entry is about one TCR beta chain. The data are from a study of T cells expressing NK-cell markers. Researchers built TCR beta cDNA using 5'RACE template switching with UMIs. From its re-call of the 5' RACE reads, TCRdb lists each CDR3 protein once, without DNA. This repertoire comprises 90,000 to 130,000 distinct CDR3 sequences; its ten largest clones make up roughly 20%. This clonotype originated in a woman between 18 and 75 years old in good health. The sample consisted of blood T cells: a sorted CD56 or NKG2C T cell subset, CD4+ or CD8+ T cells, or bulk PBMC T cells (not recorded which).

The chain's CDR3 is CSVAPRGNTEAFF. The genes are TRBV29-1 and TRBJ1-1; TCRdb gives TRBD1 as the D gene, but with no DNA this cannot be confirmed. The CDR3 is 13 residues long. Germline CDR1 and CDR2: SQVTM and ANQGSEA.